The TCR beta chain described here comes from a study of shared clonotypes between healthy human individuals. The study's findings and limits: Sharing across four donors was highest in naive CD4 (roughly 5%) and lowest in memory CD8 (approximately 0.4%). In contrast to clonotypes shared by all four donors, non-shared clonotypes had lower generation probabilities.

The assay was carried out at the deep level. Sequenced by immunoSEQ multiplex PCR; TCRdb stores in-frame clones only, minus some. This table holds roughly 2.2 million clones, 85% to 95% found once. Per the germline V gene, CDR1 is LNHDA and CDR2 is SQIVND (reference sequence). The ends were cut back, 5 bases at V and 8 bases at J, with 21 bases in the middle. CDR3 size: 15 residues. The sample holds a few counts of this clone. Antigen: not known. Sequencing was performed on naive CD4+ T cells from PBMCs. Documented subset: CD45RA+ positively selected. This clonotype was obtained from a man in his late teens or twenties in good health. Some clones in this sample may be carry-over from other donors' samples. The V call is TRBV19, the J call TRBJ1-2; tentative D call: TRBD1 (6 bases). This CDR3 reads CASSYHREINFGYTF. The CDR3 region has the DNA TGTGCCAGTAGTTACCACAGGGAGATTAATTTCGGCTACACCTTC.